This T cell receptor beta chain came from a study of T cells after yellow fever vaccination. Overall study: Each low-cell-number fraction was prepared by means of SMART-Seq v4 Ultra Low Input. Study-level findings and limits: Booster sampling recovered most clones from primary vaccination (approximately 97% CD4, 80% to 90% CD8). Weaker, the secondary response peaked sooner, at day 5 versus 15. Some clonotypes were seen in both the CD4 and the CD8 compartments. These made up a small share and likely arose from convergent recombination.

From the 5' RACE reads, TCRdb called clonotypes with MiXCR, one entry per CDR3 protein. In the table there are around 180,000 distinct CDR3 sequences, about 6% of which are singletons. This clonotype has more than one count but fewer than ten. As yet, its antigen is unknown. This CDR3 region has 15 residues. The V end was cut by 5 bases, the J end by 7 bases, with 18 bases between. Germline values: CDR1 SGHTA, CDR2 FQGTGA. The TCR comes from a man in his late teens or twenties who received the YFV17D yellow fever vaccine. V and J are TRBV7-3 and TRBJ2-1; D is ambiguous. This specimen consisted of CD4+ T cells sorted from PBMCs, obtained on the day of the first yellow fever vaccination. The CDR3 nucleotides read TGTGCCAGCAGCGAAGGCCCGGTCACACAAAATGAGCAGTTCTTC. Its translation is CASSEGPVTQNEQFF. Complete variable domain (other parts from reference TRBV7-3 and TRBJ2-1): GAGVSQTPSNKVTEKGKYVELRCDPISGHTALYWYRQSLGQGPEFLIYFQGTGAADDSGLPNDRFFAVRPEGSVSTLKIQRTERGDSAVYLCASSEGPVTQNEQFFGPGTRLTVL.